What follows are 7 T cell receptor beta chains derived from one specimen sequenced in a study of CD8 T cells in Susac syndrome. Random hexamers were used to reverse transcribe an amount of roughly 0.45 to 1 ug RNA. TCRdb recomputed calls from the immunoSEQ multiplex PCR reads with MiXCR, one row per CDR3 protein. The sample carries 100,000 to 150,000 distinct CDR3 sequences, 85% to 95% recorded once. Material: CD8+ T cells from PBMCs. The receptor source for this set is a human donor with multiple sclerosis.

V gene TRBV12-3 or TRBV12-4 combines with J gene TRBJ2-2; D could derive from TRBD1 or TRBD2 (5 bases each). This CDR3 contains 15 residues. V was cut by 4 bases and J by 4 bases, with 13 bases left in between. CDR3 sequence: CASSSRGRGTGELFF. The CDR3 DNA sequence: TGTGCCAGCAGTTCGAGGGGACGGGGCACCGGGGAGCTGTTTTTT.

The chain employs TRBV25-1 and TRBJ2-1; no firm D call. In germline, CDR1 is MGHDK, CDR2 SYGVNS. CDR3 size: 13 residues. Trimming removed 8 bases from V and 6 bases from J, with 14 bases in between. Written as DNA, the CDR3 is TGTGCCAGCGGAGTCGCGGCGAGCAATGAGCAGTTCTTC. Translation gives CASGVAASNEQFF.

The V call is TRBV6-6, the J call TRBJ1-5; the D gene is possibly TRBD1 (5 bases). This CDR3 spans 14 amino acids. Per the germline V gene, CDR1 is MNHNY and CDR2 is SVGAGI (reference sequence). The V and J ends lost 1 base and 1 base respectively, with 5 bases between them. CDR3 in amino acids: CASSYWGSNQPQHF. CDR3 DNA: TGTGCCAGCAGTTACTGGGGGAGCAATCAGCCCCAGCATTTT.

The rearrangement joins TRBV27 to TRBJ2-1; 12 bases match TRBD2. The CDR3 runs 15 residues. Germline CDR1 is MNHEY and CDR2 is SMNVEV (reference sequence). Trimming took 7 bases from V and 3 from J; bases not matched to a gene: 4. The CDR3 DNA sequence: TGTGCCAGCATCCAGACTAGCGGGGGCTACAATGAGCAGTTCTTC. Encoded protein: CASIQTSGGYNEQFF.

There are a few counts of this clonotype. The chain uses TRBV9 and TRBJ2-1; D is ambiguous. Germline lookup yields CDR1 SGDLS and CDR2 YYNGEE. This CDR3 is built from 15 residues. Between the trimmed V and J ends, which lost 0 bases and 0 bases, there was a span of 7 bases. The CDR3 DNA follows: TGTGCCAGCAGCGTAGGAGGTGACTCCTACAATGAGCAGTTCTTC. Translation: CASSVGGDSYNEQFF.

The CDR3 DNA follows: TGTGCCAGCAGCGGGACCAGGAGAACCTCCAATGAGCAGTTCTTC. Translation gives CASSGTRRTSNEQFF. The chain uses TRBV9 and TRBJ2-1; D gene unclear. The V gene lost 3 bases and the J gene lost 6 bases, with 16 bases spanning the gap. The CDR3 has 15 amino acids. The V gene's germline CDR1 is SGDLS and CDR2 YYNGEE.

This chain uses TRBV20-1 with TRBJ1-2; D unresolved. The CDR3 has 16 residues. Between the trimmed V and J ends, which lost 2 bases and 2 bases, there was a span of 18 bases. Germline V gene data show CDR1 as DFQATT and CDR2 as SNEGSKA (reference sequence). CDR3 sequence (DNA): TGCAGTGCTAGACCCTCGGGCCTCCAAATAAACTATGGCTACACCTTC. Its translation: CSARPSGLQINYGYTF.